This note documents a single T cell receptor beta chain sequence. Germline V lookup: CDR1 KGHDR, CDR2 SFDVKD. This CDR3 has 17 residues. Trimming removed 3 bases from V and 5 bases from J; junction bases left unmatched: 12. This record comes from a study of blood T cell repertoires in COVID-19. Study at large: The study drew acute and convalescent COVID-19 samples from the United States, Italy and Spain. T cells, B-cell-depleted T cells, or PBMCs provided the cDNA or gDNA that served as material.

Original data processing: How many nucleated cells were present was estimated from reference gene primer amplification. Assay used: immunoSEQ multiplex PCR; TCRdb lists only in-frame clones, some missing. That table furnishes V, J and clone size, whereas the DNA furnished D and trimming. Of about 240,000 clones in the sample, around 86% were seen once. Assignments of participants to cohorts depended upon their own reported clinical history. The chain carries TRBV24-1 and TRBJ2-5; 9 bases align to TRBD2. This TCR was sampled from a woman between 35 and 50 years old with acute COVID-19. Source material: PBMCs or T cells enriched from blood (not recorded which). The CDR3 bases are TGTGCCACCAGTGATCCAGCTTTGCGGGGGGGCCTGGAGACCCAGTACTTC. This gives the protein CATSDPALRGGLETQYF.